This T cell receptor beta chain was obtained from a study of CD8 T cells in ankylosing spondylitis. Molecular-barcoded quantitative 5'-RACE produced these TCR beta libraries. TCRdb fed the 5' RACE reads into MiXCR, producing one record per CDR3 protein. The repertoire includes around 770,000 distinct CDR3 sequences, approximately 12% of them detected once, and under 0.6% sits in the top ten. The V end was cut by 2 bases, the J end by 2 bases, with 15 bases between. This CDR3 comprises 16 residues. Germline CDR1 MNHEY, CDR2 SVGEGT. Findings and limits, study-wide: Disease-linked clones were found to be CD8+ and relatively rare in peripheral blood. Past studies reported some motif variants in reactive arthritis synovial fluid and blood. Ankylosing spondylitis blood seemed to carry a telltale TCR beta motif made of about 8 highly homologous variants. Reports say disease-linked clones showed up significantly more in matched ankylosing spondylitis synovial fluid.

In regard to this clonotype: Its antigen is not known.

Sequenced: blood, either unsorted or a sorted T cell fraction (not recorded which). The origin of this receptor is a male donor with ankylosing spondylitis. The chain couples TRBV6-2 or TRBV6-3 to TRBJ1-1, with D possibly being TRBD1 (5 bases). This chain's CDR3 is CASSYARQYFNTEAFF. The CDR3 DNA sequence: TGTGCCAGCAGTTACGCACGACAGTACTTTAACACTGAAGCTTTCTTT.